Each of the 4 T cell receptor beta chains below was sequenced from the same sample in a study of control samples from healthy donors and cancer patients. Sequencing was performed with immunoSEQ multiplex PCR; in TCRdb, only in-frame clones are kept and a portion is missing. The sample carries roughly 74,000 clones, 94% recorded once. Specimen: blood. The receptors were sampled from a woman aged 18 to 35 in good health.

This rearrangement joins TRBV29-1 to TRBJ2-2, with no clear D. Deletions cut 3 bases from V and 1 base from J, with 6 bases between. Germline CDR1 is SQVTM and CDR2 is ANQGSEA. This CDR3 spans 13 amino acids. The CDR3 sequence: CSVESQNTGELFF. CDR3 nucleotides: TGCAGCGTTGAGTCCCAGAACACCGGGGAGCTGTTTTTT.

CDR3: CSASRRVAGELFF. The CDR3 DNA reads TGCAGTGCTAGTCGCAGGGTGGCCGGGGAGCTGTTTTTT. The chain carries TRBV20-1 and TRBJ2-2; possibly TRBD1 for D (5 bases). Germline CDR1 is DFQATT and CDR2 is SNEGSKA (reference sequence). CDR3 size: 13 residues. The ends were cut back, 3 bases at V and 6 bases at J, with 11 bases in the middle.

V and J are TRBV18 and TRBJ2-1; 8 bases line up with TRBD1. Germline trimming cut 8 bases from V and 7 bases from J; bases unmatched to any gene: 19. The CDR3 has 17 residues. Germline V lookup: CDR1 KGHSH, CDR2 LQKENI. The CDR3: CASSDRGGMLWVNEQFF. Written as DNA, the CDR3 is TGTGCCAGCAGTGACAGGGGCGGTATGTTGTGGGTGAATGAGCAGTTCTTC.

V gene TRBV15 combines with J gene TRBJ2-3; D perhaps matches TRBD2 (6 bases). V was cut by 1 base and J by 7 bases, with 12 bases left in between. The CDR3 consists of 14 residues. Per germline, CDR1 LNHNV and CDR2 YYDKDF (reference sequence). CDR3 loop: CATSRGWGENTQYF. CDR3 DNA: TGTGCCACCAGCAGAGGGTGGGGGGAGAATACGCAGTATTTT.